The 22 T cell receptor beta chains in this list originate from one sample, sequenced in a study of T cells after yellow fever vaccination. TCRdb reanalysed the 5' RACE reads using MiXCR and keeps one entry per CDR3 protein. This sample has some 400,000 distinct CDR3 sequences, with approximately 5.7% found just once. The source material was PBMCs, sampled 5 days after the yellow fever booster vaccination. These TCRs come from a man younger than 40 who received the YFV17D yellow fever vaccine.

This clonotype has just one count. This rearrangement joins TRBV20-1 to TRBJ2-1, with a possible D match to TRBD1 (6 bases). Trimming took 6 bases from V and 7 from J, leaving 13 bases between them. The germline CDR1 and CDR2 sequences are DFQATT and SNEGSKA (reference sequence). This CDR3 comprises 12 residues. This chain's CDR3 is CSAKPGQNEQFF. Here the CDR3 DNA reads TGCAGTGCCAAACCAGGACAGAATGAGCAGTTCTTC.

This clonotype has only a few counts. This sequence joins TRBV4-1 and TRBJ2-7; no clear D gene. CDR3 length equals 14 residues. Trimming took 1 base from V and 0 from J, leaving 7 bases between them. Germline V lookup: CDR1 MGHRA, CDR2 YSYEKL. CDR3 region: CASSQVGISYEQYF. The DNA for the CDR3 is TGCGCCAGCAGCCAAGTGGGGATCTCCTACGAGCAGTACTTC.

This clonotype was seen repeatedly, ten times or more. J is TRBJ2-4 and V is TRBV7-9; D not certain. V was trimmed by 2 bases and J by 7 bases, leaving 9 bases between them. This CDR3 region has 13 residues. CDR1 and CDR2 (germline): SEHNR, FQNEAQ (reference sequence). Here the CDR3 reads CASSLLAYNIQYF. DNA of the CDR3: TGTGCCAGCAGCTTATTAGCTTACAACATTCAGTACTTC.

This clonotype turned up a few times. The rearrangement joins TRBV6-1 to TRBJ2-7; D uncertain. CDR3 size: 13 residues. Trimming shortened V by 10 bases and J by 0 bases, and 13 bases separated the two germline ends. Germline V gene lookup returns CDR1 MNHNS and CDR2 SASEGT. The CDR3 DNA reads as TGTGCCACCTTCACCTGGGGCTCCTACGAGCAGTACTTC. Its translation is CATFTWGSYEQYF.

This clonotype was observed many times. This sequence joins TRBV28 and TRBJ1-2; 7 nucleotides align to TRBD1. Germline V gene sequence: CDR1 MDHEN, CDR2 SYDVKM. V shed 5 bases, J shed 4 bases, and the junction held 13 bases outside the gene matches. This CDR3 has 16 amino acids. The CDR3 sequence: CASSINPGQFIYGYTF. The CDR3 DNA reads TGTGCCAGCAGTATCAACCCGGGACAGTTTATCTATGGCTACACCTTC.

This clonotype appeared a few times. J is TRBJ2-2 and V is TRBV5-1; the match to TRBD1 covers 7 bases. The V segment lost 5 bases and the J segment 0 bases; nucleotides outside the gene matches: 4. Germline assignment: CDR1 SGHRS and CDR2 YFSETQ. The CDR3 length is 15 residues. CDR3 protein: CASSAGTANTGELFF. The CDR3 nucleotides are TGCGCCAGCAGTGCCGGGACAGCGAACACCGGGGAGCTGTTTTTT.

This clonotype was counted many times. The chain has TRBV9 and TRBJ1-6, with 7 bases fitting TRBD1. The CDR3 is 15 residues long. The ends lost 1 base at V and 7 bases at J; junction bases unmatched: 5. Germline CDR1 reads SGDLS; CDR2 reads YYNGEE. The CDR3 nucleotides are TGTGCCAGCAGCGTATCATCGACAGGGAATTCACCCCTCCACTTT. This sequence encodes CASSVSSTGNSPLHF.

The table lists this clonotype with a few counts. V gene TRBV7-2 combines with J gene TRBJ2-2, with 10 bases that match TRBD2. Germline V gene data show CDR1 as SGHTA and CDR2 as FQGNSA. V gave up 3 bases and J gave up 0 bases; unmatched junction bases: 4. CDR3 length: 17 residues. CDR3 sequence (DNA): TGTGCCAGCAGCTTCACTAGCGGGAAGGCGAACACCGGGGAGCTGTTTTTT. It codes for CASSFTSGKANTGELFF.

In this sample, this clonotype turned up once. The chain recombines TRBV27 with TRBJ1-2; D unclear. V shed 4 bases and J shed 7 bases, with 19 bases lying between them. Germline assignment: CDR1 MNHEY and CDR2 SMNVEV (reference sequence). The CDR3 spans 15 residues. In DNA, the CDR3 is TGTGCCAGCAGTTCGTATCCCCGGGAGAGGGTTGGCTACACCTTC. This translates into CASSSYPRERVGYTF.

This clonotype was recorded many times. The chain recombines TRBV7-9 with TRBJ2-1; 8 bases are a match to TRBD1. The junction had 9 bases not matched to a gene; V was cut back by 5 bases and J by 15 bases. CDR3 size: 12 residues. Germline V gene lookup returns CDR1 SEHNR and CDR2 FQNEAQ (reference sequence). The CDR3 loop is CASSDSTGALFF. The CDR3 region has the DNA TGTGCCAGCAGCGATTCGACAGGGGCCCTGTTCTTC.

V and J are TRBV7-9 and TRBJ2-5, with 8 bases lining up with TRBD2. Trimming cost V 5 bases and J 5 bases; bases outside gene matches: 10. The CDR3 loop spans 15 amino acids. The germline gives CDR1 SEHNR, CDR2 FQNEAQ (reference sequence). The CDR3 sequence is CASSPATSVLETQYF. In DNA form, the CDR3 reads TGTGCCAGCAGCCCCGCGACTAGCGTTTTGGAGACCCAGTACTTC. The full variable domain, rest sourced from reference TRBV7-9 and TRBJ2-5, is DTGVSQNPRHKITKRGQNVTFRCDPISEHNRLYWYRQTLGQGPEFLTYFQNEAQLEKSRLLSDRFSAERPKGSFSTLEIQRTEQGDSAMYLCASSPATSVLETQYFGPGTRLLVL.

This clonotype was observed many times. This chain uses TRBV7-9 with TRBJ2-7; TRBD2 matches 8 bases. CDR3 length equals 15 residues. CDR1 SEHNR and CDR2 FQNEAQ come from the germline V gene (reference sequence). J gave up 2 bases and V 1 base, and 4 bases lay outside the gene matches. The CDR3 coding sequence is TGTGCCAGCAGCTTAGTGATTAGCGGGACCTACGAGCAGTACTTC. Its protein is CASSLVISGTYEQYF.

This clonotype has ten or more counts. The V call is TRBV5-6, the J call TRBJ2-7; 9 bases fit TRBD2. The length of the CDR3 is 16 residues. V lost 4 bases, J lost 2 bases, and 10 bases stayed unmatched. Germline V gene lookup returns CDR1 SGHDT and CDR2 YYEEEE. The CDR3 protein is CASSQPLSGRAYEQYF. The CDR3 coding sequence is TGTGCCAGCAGCCAACCCCTTAGCGGGAGAGCCTACGAGCAGTACTTC. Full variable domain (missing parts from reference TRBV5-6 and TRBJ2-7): DAGVTQSPTHLIKTRGQQVTLRCSPKSGHDTVSWYQQALGQGPQFIFQYYEEEERQRGNFPDRFSGHQFPNYSSELNVNALLLGDSALYLCASSQPLSGRAYEQYFGPGTRLTVT.

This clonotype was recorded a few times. CDR3 residues: CASSYISVRQPQHF. CDR3 nucleotide sequence: TGTGCCAGCAGTTACATCTCCGTCCGGCAGCCCCAGCATTTT. J is TRBJ1-5 and V is TRBV6-5; unclear D gene. Per germline, CDR1 MNHEY and CDR2 SVGAGI. The CDR3 contains 14 residues. V was cut by 2 bases and J by 7 bases, with 12 bases left in between.

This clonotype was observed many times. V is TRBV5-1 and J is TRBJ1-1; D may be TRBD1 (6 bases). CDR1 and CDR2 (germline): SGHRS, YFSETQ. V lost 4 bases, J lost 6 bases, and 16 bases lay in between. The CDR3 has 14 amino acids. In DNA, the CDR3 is TGCGCCAGCAGCGGGGGGCCAGGGGCCCCTGAAGCTTTCTTT. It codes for CASSGGPGAPEAFF.

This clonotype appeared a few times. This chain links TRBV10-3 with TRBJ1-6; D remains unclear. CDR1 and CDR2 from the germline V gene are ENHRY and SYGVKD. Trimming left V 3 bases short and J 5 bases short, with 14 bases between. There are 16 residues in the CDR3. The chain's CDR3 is CAISEGLTANNSPLHF. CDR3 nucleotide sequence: TGTGCCATCAGTGAAGGTTTAACGGCAAATAATTCACCCCTCCACTTT.

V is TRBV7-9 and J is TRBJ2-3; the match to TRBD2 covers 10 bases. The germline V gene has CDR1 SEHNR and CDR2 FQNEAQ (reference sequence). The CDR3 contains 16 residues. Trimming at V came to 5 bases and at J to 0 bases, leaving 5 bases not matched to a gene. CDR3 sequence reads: CASSQGLADSTDTQYF. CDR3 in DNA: TGTGCCAGCAGCCAAGGACTAGCGGATAGCACAGATACGCAGTATTTT.

CDR3 bases: TGTGCCAGCAGCTTAGTGGGACAGGGGGCACGGGAGCAGTACTTC. Translated: CASSLVGQGAREQYF. The chain links TRBV7-2 to TRBJ2-7; 12 positions agree with TRBD1. Trimming cost V 1 base and J 7 bases; bases outside gene matches: 5. CDR1 is SGHTA, CDR2 FQGNSA, per germline. The CDR3 contains 15 residues.

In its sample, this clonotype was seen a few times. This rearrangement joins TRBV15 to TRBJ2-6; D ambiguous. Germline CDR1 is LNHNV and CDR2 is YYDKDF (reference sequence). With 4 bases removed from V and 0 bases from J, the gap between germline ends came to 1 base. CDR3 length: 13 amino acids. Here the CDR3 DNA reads TGTGCCACCAGCATCTCTGGGGCCAACGTCCTGACTTTC. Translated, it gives CATSISGANVLTF.

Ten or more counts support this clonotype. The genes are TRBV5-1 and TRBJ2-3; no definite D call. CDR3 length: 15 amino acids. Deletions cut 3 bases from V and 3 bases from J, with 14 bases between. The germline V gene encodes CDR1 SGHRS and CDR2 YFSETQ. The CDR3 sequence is CASSSPGVGTDTQYF. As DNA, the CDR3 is TGCGCCAGCAGCTCCCCAGGAGTTGGGACAGATACGCAGTATTTT. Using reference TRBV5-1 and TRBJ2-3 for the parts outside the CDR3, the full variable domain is KAGVTQTPRYLIKTRGQQVTLSCSPISGHRSVSWYQQTPGQGLQFLFEYFSETQRNKGNFPGRFSGRQFSNSRSEMNVSTLELGDSALYLCASSSPGVGTDTQYFGPGTRLTVL.

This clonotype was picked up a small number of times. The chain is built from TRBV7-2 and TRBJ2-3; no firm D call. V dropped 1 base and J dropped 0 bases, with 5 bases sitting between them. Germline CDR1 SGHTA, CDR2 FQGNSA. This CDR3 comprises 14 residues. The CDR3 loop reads CASSLVLSTDTQYF. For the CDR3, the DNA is TGTGCCAGCAGCTTAGTGTTGAGCACAGATACGCAGTATTTT.

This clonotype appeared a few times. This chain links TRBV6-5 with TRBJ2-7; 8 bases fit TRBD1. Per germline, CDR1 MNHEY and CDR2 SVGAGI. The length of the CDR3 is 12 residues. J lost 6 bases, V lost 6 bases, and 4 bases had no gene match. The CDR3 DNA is TGTGCCAGCAGCAGGGACAGGCGCGAGCAGTACTTC. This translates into CASSRDRREQYF.